The 5 T cell receptor beta chains reported below all come from one sample, sequenced in a study of cytomegalovirus exposure and HLA in healthy donors. With 60 Vbeta and 13 Jbeta primers, the PCR was carried out. Produced via immunoSEQ multiplex PCR; TCRdb's table is partial and in-frame only. The sample holds nearly 100,000 clones, around a tenth seen once. Input material: PBMCs. The receptors stem from a man over 45 in good health and CMV-seropositive.

This clone was counted only a few times. This sequence joins TRBV30 and TRBJ1-6; no firm D call. V was cut by 1 base and J by 10 bases, with 14 bases left in between. The CDR3 is 14 amino acids. Germline values: CDR1 GTSNPN, CDR2 SVGIG (reference sequence). CDR3 loop: CAWSAGAPGSPLHF. The CDR3 nucleotides read TGTGCCTGGAGTGCCGGTGCCCCGGGGTCACCCCTCCACTTT.

In DNA form, the CDR3 reads TGTGCCAGCAGCTTAGTAACTAGCGGGAAACCCGGGGAGCTGTTTTTT. This sequence encodes CASSLVTSGKPGELFF. The chain combines TRBV7-6 with TRBJ2-2; 10 nucleotides agree with TRBD2. Germline V lookup: CDR1 SGHVS, CDR2 FNYEAQ. CDR3 length: 16 amino acids. V lost 1 base to trimming and J lost 6 bases; unmatched junction nucleotides: 5.

This clone was counted between two and nine times. V usage is TRBV4-2 and J usage is TRBJ2-1; D is possibly TRBD1 (6 bases). Germline V gene lookup returns CDR1 LGHNA and CDR2 YNFKEQ. CDR3 length: 15 residues. The V and J ends lost 4 bases and 9 bases respectively, with 19 bases between them. This chain's CDR3 is CASSLGRLGASEQFF. The CDR3, as DNA: TGTGCCAGCAGCCTAGGGAGACTGGGGGCATCTGAGCAGTTCTTC.

In this sample, this clone turned up a few times. The rearrangement uses TRBV6-1 and TRBJ1-2; 9 bases fit TRBD1. Looked up from germline, CDR1 is MNHNS and CDR2 is SASEGT. With 6 bases clipped from V and 4 bases from J, the junction kept 9 bases outside the gene matches. The CDR3 extends over 15 amino acids. The CDR3, as DNA: TGTGCCAGCAGAGAGACAGGGGGTTTGGGCTATGGCTACACCTTC. Translation gives CASRETGGLGYGYTF.

This clone was observed a few times. The gene calls are TRBV11-2 and TRBJ2-5; D uncertain. Trimming removed 4 bases at V and 3 bases at J, with 12 bases between. The CDR3 is 14 residues long. The germline V gene encodes CDR1 SGHAT and CDR2 FQNNGV. The chain's CDR3 is CASSWRQAKETQYF. In DNA, the CDR3 is TGTGCCAGCAGCTGGCGTCAGGCAAAAGAGACCCAGTACTTC.